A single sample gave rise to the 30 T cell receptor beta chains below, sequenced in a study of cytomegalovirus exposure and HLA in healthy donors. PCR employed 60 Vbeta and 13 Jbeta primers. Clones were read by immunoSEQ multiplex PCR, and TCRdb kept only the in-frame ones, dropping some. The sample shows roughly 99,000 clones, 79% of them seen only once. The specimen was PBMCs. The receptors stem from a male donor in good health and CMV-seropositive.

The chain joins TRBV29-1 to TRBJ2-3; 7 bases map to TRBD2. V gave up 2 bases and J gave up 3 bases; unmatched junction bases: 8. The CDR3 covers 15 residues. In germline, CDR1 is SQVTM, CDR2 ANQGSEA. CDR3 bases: TGCAGCGTTGAAAAGGTTGCGGGGGAAACAGATACGCAGTATTTT. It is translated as CSVEKVAGETDTQYF.

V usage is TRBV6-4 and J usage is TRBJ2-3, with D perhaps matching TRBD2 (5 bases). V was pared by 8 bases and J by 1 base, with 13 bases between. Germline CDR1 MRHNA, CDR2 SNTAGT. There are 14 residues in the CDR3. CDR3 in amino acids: CASQTRAGTDTQYF. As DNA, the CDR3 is TGTGCCAGCCAGACTCGAGCGGGCACAGATACGCAGTATTTT.

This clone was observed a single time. Here the CDR3 DNA reads TGCGCCAGCAGCGCTAGCGGGGGAAGAGATACGCAGTATTTT. Its translation is CASSASGGRDTQYF. The V and J genes are TRBV5-1 and TRBJ2-3, with 10 bases lining up with TRBD2. J was trimmed by 5 bases and V by 4 bases; bases with no gene match: 4. This CDR3 region has 14 residues. In germline, CDR1 is SGHRS, CDR2 YFSETQ.

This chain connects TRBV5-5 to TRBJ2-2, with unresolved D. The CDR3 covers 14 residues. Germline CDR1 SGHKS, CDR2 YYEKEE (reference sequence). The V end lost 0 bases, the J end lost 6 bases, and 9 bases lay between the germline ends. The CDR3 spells CASSLVSEAGELFF. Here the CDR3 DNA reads TGTGCCAGCAGCTTGGTGAGCGAAGCCGGGGAGCTGTTTTTT.

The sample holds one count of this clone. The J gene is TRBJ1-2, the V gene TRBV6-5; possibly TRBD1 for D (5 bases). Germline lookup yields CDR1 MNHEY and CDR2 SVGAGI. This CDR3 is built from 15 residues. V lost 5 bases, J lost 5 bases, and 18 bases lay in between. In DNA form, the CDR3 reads TGTGCCAGCAGTCCACCTCGGACATCCCCGTATGGCTACACCTTC. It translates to CASSPPRTSPYGYTF.

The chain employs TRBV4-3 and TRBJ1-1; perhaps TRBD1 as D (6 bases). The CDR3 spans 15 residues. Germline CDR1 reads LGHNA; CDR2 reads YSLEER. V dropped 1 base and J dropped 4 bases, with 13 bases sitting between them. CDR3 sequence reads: CASSQGGGLGTEAFF. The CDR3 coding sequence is TGCGCCAGCAGCCAAGGGGGGGGGCTAGGCACTGAAGCTTTCTTT.

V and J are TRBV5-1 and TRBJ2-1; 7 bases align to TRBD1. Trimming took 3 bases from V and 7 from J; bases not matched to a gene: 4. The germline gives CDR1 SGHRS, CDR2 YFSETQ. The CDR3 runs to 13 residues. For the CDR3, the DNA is TGCGCCAGCAGCTGGCAGACAGGGAATGAGCAGTTCTTC. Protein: CASSWQTGNEQFF.

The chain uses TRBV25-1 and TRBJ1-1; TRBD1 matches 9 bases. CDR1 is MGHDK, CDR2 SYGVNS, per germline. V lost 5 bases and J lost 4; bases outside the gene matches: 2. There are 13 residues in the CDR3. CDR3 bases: TGTGCCAGCAGTAAGACAGGGGGCACTGAAGCTTTCTTT. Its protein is CASSKTGGTEAFF.

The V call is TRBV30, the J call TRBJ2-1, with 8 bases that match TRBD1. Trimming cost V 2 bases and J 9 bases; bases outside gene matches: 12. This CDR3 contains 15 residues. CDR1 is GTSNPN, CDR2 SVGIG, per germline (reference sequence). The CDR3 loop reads CAWSRPDRGALEQFF. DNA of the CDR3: TGTGCCTGGAGTAGACCCGACAGGGGCGCGCTTGAGCAGTTCTTC.

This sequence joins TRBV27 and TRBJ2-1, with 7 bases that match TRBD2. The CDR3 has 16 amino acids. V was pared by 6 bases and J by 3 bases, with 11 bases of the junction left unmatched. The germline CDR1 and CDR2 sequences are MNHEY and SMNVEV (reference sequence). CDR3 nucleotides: TGTGCCAGCAGAGCGGGACTTTCAAACTTCTACAATGAGCAGTTCTTC. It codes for CASRAGLSNFYNEQFF.

CDR3 region: CASSRNIGQGANSPLHF. The CDR3 nucleotides read TGCGCCAGCAGCCGTAATATAGGACAGGGGGCAAATTCACCCCTCCACTTT. The chain has TRBV5-1 and TRBJ1-6, with TRBD1 matching 11 bases. Germline values: CDR1 SGHRS, CDR2 YFSETQ. This CDR3 has 17 amino acids. The ends lost 4 bases at V and 7 bases at J; junction bases unmatched: 10.

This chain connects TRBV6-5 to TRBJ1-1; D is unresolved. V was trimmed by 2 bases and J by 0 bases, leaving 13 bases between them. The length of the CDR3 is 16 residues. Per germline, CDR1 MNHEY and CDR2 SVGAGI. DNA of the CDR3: TGTGCCAGCAGTTACCTGGAGGGCTACCTGAACACTGAAGCTTTCTTT. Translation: CASSYLEGYLNTEAFF.

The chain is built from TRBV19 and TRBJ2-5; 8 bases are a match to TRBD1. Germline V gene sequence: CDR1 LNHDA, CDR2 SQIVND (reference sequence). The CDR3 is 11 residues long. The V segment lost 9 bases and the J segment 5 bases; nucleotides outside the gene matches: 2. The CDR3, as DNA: TGTGCCAGCAGGGGGCGGGAGACCCAGTACTTC. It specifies CASRGRETQYF.

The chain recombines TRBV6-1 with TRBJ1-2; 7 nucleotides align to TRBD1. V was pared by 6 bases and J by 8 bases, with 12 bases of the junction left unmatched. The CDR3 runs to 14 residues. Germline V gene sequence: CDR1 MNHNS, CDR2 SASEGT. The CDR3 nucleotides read TGTGCCAGCAGCCCGGACAGGCCTTACGGAGGCTACACCTTC. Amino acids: CASSPDRPYGGYTF.

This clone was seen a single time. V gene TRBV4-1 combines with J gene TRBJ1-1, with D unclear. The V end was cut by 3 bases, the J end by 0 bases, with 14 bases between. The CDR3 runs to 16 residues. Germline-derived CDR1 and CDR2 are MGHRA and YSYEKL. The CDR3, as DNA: TGCGCCAGCAGCCAGCGCCTACCCCCGATGAACACTGAAGCTTTCTTT. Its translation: CASSQRLPPMNTEAFF.

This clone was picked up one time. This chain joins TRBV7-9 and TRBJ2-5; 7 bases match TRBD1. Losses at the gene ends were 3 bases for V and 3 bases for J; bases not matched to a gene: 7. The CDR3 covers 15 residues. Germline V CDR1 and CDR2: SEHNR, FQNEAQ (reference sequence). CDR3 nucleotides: TGTGCCAGCAGCTTGTCCGGGACAGCCAAAGAGACCCAGTACTTC. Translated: CASSLSGTAKETQYF.

This CDR3 reads CAWSGGGEQPQHF. The CDR3 region has the DNA TGTGCCTGGAGTGGCGGGGGAGAGCAGCCCCAGCATTTT. The chain joins TRBV30 to TRBJ1-5, with D perhaps matching TRBD1 (5 bases). V shed 1 base and J shed 7 bases, with 11 bases lying between them. This CDR3 contains 13 residues. Germline CDR1 GTSNPN, CDR2 SVGIG (reference sequence).

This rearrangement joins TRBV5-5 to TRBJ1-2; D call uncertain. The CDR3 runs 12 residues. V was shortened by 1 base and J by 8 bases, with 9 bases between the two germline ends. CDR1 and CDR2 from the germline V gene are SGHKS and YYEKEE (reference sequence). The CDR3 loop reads CASSLKSRGYTF. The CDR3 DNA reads TGTGCCAGCAGCTTGAAGTCTAGAGGCTACACCTTC.

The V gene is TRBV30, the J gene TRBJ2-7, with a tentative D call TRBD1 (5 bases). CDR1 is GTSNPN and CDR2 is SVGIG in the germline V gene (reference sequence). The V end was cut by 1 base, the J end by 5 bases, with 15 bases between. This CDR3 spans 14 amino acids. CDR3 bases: TGTGCCTGGAGTGGGGGCGGAACGCACCACGAGCAGTACTTC. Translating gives CAWSGGGTHHEQYF.

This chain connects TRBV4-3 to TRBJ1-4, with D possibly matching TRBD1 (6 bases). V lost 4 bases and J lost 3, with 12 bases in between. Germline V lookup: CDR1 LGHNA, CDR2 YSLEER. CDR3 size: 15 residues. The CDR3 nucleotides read TGCGCCAGCAGCCCCGGGGGGGCGGCTAATGAAAAACTGTTTTTT. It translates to CASSPGGAANEKLFF.

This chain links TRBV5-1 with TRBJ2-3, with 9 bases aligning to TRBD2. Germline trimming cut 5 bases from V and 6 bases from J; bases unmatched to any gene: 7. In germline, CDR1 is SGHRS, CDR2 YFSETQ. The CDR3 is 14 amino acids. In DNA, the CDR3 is TGCGCCAGCAGTTCTACCAGCGGGGGGGATACGCAGTATTTT. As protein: CASSSTSGGDTQYF.

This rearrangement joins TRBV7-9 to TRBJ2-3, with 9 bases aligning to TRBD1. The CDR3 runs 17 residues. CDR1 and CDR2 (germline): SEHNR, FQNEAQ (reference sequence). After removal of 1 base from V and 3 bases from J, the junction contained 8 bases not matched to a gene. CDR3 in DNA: TGTGCCAGCAGCTTAGGGACTACAGGGGGCAGGACAGATACGCAGTATTTT. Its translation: CASSLGTTGGRTDTQYF.

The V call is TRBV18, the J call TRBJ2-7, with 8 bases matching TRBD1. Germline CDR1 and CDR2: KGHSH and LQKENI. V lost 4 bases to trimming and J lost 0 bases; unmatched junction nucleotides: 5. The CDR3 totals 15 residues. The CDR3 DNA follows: TGTGCCAGCTCACTCGGACAGGGAAGCTCCTACGAGCAGTACTTC. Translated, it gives CASSLGQGSSYEQYF.

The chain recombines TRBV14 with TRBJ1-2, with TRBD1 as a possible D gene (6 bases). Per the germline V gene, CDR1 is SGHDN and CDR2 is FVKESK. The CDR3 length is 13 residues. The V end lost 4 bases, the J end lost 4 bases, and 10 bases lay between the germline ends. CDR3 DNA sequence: TGTGCCAGCAGCCGCAGGGGATCCTATGGCTACACCTTC. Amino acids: CASSRRGSYGYTF.

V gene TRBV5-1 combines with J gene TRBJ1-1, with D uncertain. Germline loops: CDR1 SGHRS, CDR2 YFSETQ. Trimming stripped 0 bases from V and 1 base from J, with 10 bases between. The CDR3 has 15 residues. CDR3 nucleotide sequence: TGCGCCAGCAGCTTGGCCCCGGGATCGAACACTGAAGCTTTCTTT. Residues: CASSLAPGSNTEAFF.

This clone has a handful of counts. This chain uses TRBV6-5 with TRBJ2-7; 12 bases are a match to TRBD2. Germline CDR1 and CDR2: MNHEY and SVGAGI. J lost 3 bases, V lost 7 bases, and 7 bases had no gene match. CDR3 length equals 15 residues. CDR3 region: CASTDLTSGGYEQYF. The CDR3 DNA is TGTGCCAGCACCGACCTGACTAGCGGGGGCTACGAGCAGTACTTC.

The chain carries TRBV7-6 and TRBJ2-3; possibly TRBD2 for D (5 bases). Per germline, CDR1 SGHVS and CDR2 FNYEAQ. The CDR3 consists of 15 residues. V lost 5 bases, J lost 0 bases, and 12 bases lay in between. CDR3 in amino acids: CASSPGVTSTDTQYF. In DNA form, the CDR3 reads TGTGCCAGCAGCCCCGGGGTTACTAGCACAGATACGCAGTATTTT. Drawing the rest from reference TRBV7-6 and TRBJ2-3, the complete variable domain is GAGVSQSPRYKVTKRGQDVALRCDPISGHVSLYWYRQALGQGPEFLTYFNYEAQQDKSGLPNDRFSAERPEGSISTLTIQRTEQRDSAMYRCASSPGVTSTDTQYFGPGTRLTVL.

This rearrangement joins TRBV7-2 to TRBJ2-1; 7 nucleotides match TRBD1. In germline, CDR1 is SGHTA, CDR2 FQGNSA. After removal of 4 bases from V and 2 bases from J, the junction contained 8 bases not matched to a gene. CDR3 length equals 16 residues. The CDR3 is CASSSRTGSAYNEQFF. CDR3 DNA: TGTGCCAGCAGCTCAAGGACAGGTTCGGCCTACAATGAGCAGTTCTTC.

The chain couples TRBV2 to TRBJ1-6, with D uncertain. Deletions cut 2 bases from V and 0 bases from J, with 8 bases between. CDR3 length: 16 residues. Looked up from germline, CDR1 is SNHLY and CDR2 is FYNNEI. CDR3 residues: CASSEIASSYNSPLHF. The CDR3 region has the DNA TGTGCCAGCAGTGAAATCGCCAGCTCCTATAATTCACCCCTCCACTTT.

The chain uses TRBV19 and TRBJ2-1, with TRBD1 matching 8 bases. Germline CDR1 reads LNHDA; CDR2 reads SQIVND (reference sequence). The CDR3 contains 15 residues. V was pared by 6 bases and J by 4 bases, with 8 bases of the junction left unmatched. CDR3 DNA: TGTGCCAGTAGGGCTGGACAGGGCTCGTACAATGAGCAGTTCTTC. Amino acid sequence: CASRAGQGSYNEQFF.